This record covers a single TCR beta chain. The antigen is undetermined. CDR1 is SNHLY, CDR2 FYNNEI, per germline. The CDR3 sequence is 14 residues long. V dropped 6 bases and J dropped 9 bases, with 15 bases sitting between them. TCRdb passed the reads through MiXCR, listing each CDR3 protein once. The sample contains roughly 730,000 distinct CDR3 sequences, roughly 36% of which appear only once. The data belong to a study of T cell repertoires in cytomegalovirus infection. Points from the study as a whole: It was HLA-C-restricted CMV-specific TCR beta clonotypes that dominated the response ex vivo.

The rearrangement links TRBV2 to TRBJ1-6, with a possible D match to TRBD1 (5 bases). The clonotype comes from a human donor in good health (CMV status not recorded). Some clones in this sample may be carry-over from other donors' samples. Sample: cultured PBMCs, taken from culture after CMV antigen stimulation. Here the CDR3 DNA reads TGTGCCAGCAGCCCCGTATGGGGCGGTTCACCCCTCCACTTT. Protein product: CASSPVWGGSPLHF.